This entry lists 32 T cell receptor beta chains sequenced from one sample in a study of blood T cell repertoires in COVID-19. Measured with immunoSEQ multiplex PCR; TCRdb has only the in-frame clones, and not every one. Of nearly 200,000 clones in the sample, approximately 91% were seen once. Sequences were obtained from peripheral blood. These receptors were collected from a woman between 40 and 50 years old who had recovered from COVID-19.

The rearrangement links TRBV30 to TRBJ1-3; D possibly corresponds to TRBD1 (6 bases). There are 13 residues in the CDR3. Germline CDR1 reads GTSNPN; CDR2 reads SVGIG (reference sequence). The ends were cut back, 3 bases at V and 3 bases at J, with 9 bases in the middle. In DNA form, the CDR3 reads TGTGCCTGGAGGACAGGCGGTGGAAACACCATATATTTT. Its translation: CAWRTGGGNTIYF.

The chain is built from TRBV6-2 or TRBV6-3 and TRBJ2-7; possible D gene TRBD1, 6 bases. The length of the CDR3 is 16 residues. V was pared by 2 bases and J by 2 bases, with 16 bases between. Germline CDR1 and CDR2: MNHEY and SVGEGT. CDR3 in DNA: TGTGCCAGCAGTTACCCCCGAGACAGGAGGACCTACGAGCAGTACTTC. Translated: CASSYPRDRRTYEQYF.

V gene TRBV5-8 combines with J gene TRBJ1-2; the D gene is possibly TRBD1 (5 bases). The V and J ends lost 9 bases and 3 bases respectively, with 15 bases between them. This CDR3 comprises 13 residues. CDR1 and CDR2 from the germline V gene are SGHTS and YDEGEE. The CDR3 spells CATSEGLDYGYTF. CDR3 nucleotide sequence: TGTGCCACCTCGGAGGGGCTGGACTATGGCTACACCTTC. Full variable domain (remainder filled in from reference TRBV5-8 and TRBJ1-2): EAGVTQSPTHLIKTRGQQATLRCSPISGHTSVYWYQQALGLGLQFLLWYDEGEERNRGNFPPRFSGRQFPNYSSELNVNALELEDSALYLCATSEGLDYGYTFGSGTRLTVV.

This rearrangement joins TRBV19 to TRBJ2-3; maybe TRBD1 (5 bases). The CDR3 is 14 residues long. Deletions cut 0 bases from V and 6 bases from J, with 10 bases between. CDR1 and CDR2 from the germline V gene are LNHDA and SQIVND (reference sequence). The CDR3 sequence is CASSIDPGSDTQYF. The CDR3 nucleotides are TGTGCCAGTAGTATAGACCCAGGGTCCGATACGCAGTATTTT.

The chain combines TRBV9 with TRBJ1-5, with 7 bases fitting TRBD1. The V and J ends lost 4 bases and 6 bases, in that order; junction bases with no gene match: 7. Per germline, CDR1 SGDLS and CDR2 YYNGEE. The CDR3 length is 14 residues. CDR3 region: CASSSGNRGQPQHF. CDR3 DNA sequence: TGTGCCAGCAGCTCCGGCAACAGGGGTCAGCCCCAGCATTTT. The full variable domain, rest sourced from reference TRBV9 and TRBJ1-5, is DSGVTQTPKHLITATGQRVTLRCSPRSGDLSVYWYQQSLDQGLQFLIQYYNGEERAKGNILERFSAQQFPDLHSELNLSSLELGDSALYFCASSSGNRGQPQHFGDGTRLSIL.

The chain combines TRBV6-6 with TRBJ1-1; TRBD1 aligns across 12 bases. CDR1 and CDR2 (germline): MNHNY, SVGAGI (reference sequence). The trim removed 5 bases at V and 7 bases at J, leaving 17 bases unmatched. The length of the CDR3 is 18 residues. CDR3: CASSQKAPGQGARSEAFF. DNA of the CDR3: TGTGCCAGCAGTCAAAAAGCACCGGGACAGGGGGCGAGGAGTGAAGCTTTCTTT.

The chain links TRBV3-1 (or the pseudogene TRBV3-2) to TRBJ1-1; D is ambiguous. CDR1 LGHDT and CDR2 YNNKEL come from the germline V gene (reference sequence). Trimming stripped 3 bases from V and 5 bases from J, with 13 bases between. This CDR3 has 14 amino acids. The CDR3 sequence is CASSHENRGTEAFF. The CDR3, as DNA: TGTGCCAGCAGCCATGAGAATCGGGGAACTGAAGCTTTCTTT.

The chain has TRBV30 and TRBJ2-1, with 11 nucleotides matching TRBD2. The CDR3 consists of 15 residues. After removal of 7 bases from V and 1 base from J, the junction contained 6 bases not matched to a gene. CDR1 is GTSNPN, CDR2 SVGIG, per germline (reference sequence). The CDR3 loop reads CASGLAGKSYNEQFF. The CDR3 bases are TGTGCCTCAGGACTAGCGGGTAAATCCTACAATGAGCAGTTCTTC.

The rearrangement joins TRBV7-8 to TRBJ1-5; D is possibly TRBD1 (5 bases). Germline CDR1 and CDR2: SGHVS and FQNEAQ. The CDR3 runs to 15 residues. V lost 1 base and J lost 1, with 8 bases in between. The CDR3 nucleotides read TGTGCCAGCAGCTTAGGCAGGGCCAGCAATCAGCCCCAGCATTTT. Translating it yields CASSLGRASNQPQHF.

The V and J genes are TRBV28 and TRBJ1-6; D gene uncertain. The germline V and J ends were trimmed by 3 bases and 7 bases, with 16 bases remaining between them. The V gene's germline CDR1 is MDHEN and CDR2 SYDVKM. CDR3 size: 16 residues. CDR3 sequence (DNA): TGTGCCAGCAGTTTCCGAAGCTTCGCCAACAATTCACCCCTCCACTTT. This encodes CASSFRSFANNSPLHF.

This chain connects TRBV24-1 to TRBJ2-1, with D possibly TRBD1 on 6 matching bases. Trimming left V 5 bases short and J 0 bases short, with 16 bases between. The CDR3 loop spans 17 amino acids. CDR1 and CDR2 (germline): KGHDR, SFDVKD. CDR3 DNA: TGTGCCACCAGTGCCAAGACAGGCCACATCTCCTACAATGAGCAGTTCTTC. Amino acid sequence: CATSAKTGHISYNEQFF.

J is TRBJ2-7 and V is TRBV5-4; 8 bases align to TRBD2. The CDR3 spans 14 residues. The V and J ends lost 0 bases and 5 bases, in that order; junction bases with no gene match: 4. Germline V lookup: CDR1 SGHNT, CDR2 YYREEE (reference sequence). In DNA form, the CDR3 reads TGTGCCAGCAGCTTGGGGCGGGAGGTCCACGAGCAGTACTTC. Its translation is CASSLGREVHEQYF. Looking up the rest from reference TRBV5-4 and TRBJ2-7 gives the full variable domain: ETGVTQSPTHLIKTRGQQVTLRCSSQSGHNTVSWYQQALGQGPQFIFQYYREEENGRGNFPPRFSGLQFPNYSSELNVNALELDDSALYLCASSLGREVHEQYFGPGTRLTVT.

The J gene is TRBJ1-2, the V gene TRBV24-1; D remains unclear. V was shortened by 5 bases and J by 5 bases, with 8 bases between the two germline ends. CDR1 KGHDR and CDR2 SFDVKD come from the germline V gene. The CDR3 sequence is 12 residues long. CDR3 loop: CATSGGEYGYTF. CDR3 bases: TGTGCCACCAGTGGCGGGGAATATGGCTACACCTTC.

In nucleotides, the CDR3 is TGTGCCAGCAGCTTACTGAGAGGGGGCAGTCCAGATACGCAGTATTTT. Translating it yields CASSLLRGGSPDTQYF. The rearrangement joins TRBV7-9 to TRBJ2-3, with 7 bases identical to TRBD1. This CDR3 contains 16 residues. From germline, CDR1 is SEHNR and CDR2 FQNEAQ (reference sequence). Trimming at V came to 2 bases and at J to 4 bases, leaving 9 bases not matched to a gene.

The table lists this clone with a count of one. This chain joins TRBV7-2 and TRBJ1-5, with 9 bases identical to TRBD1. J gave up 6 bases and V 6 bases, and 6 bases lay outside the gene matches. CDR1 is SGHTA and CDR2 is FQGNSA in the germline V gene. This CDR3 region has 14 residues. Here the CDR3 DNA reads TGTGCCAGCAGGCCCACAGGGGGCAGTCAGCCCCAGCATTTT. It codes for CASRPTGGSQPQHF.

J is TRBJ1-2 and V is TRBV15, with TRBD1 as a possible D gene (5 bases). Germline values: CDR1 LNHNV, CDR2 YYDKDF (reference sequence). V was clipped by 0 bases and J by 2 bases, with 19 bases between them. The CDR3 has 18 amino acids. CDR3 loop: CATSREGGGLKFNYGYTF. The CDR3 DNA is TGTGCCACCAGCAGAGAGGGGGGAGGGCTGAAATTCAACTATGGCTACACCTTC.

The chain uses TRBV18 and TRBJ2-1, with D maybe TRBD1 (6 bases). Trimming left V 1 base short and J 4 bases short, with 14 bases between. The CDR3 spans 16 residues. Germline V lookup: CDR1 KGHSH, CDR2 LQKENI. DNA for the CDR3: TGTGCCAGCTCACCACTAGAGGGGGTATCTTACAATGAGCAGTTCTTC. Translating it yields CASSPLEGVSYNEQFF. Drawing the rest from reference TRBV18 and TRBJ2-1, the complete variable domain is NAGVMQNPRHLVRRRGQEARLRCSPMKGHSHVYWYRQLPEEGLKFMVYLQKENIIDESGMPKERFSAEFPKEGPSILRIQQVVRGDSAAYFCASSPLEGVSYNEQFFGPGTRLTVL.

The chain links TRBV4-3 to TRBJ2-3; 8 nucleotides agree with TRBD1. The CDR3 covers 15 residues. Trimming removed 4 bases from V and 5 bases from J; junction bases left unmatched: 8. Germline assignment: CDR1 LGHNA and CDR2 YSLEER. The CDR3 region has the DNA TGCGCCAGCAGCCGGGGACAGGTGATGGGAGATACGCAGTATTTT. Its translation: CASSRGQVMGDTQYF.

This rearrangement joins TRBV5-4 to TRBJ2-7, with D hard to call. Between the trimmed V and J ends, which lost 4 bases and 3 bases, there was a span of 5 bases. This CDR3 contains 11 residues. CDR1 SGHNT and CDR2 YYREEE come from the germline V gene (reference sequence). The CDR3 sequence: CASSVNYEQYF. In nucleotides, the CDR3 is TGTGCCAGCAGCGTAAACTACGAGCAGTACTTC.

The rearrangement uses TRBV5-8 and TRBJ2-2; D is possibly TRBD2 (5 bases). Germline CDR1 SGHTS, CDR2 YDEGEE. The CDR3 totals 16 residues. V was clipped by 5 bases and J by 2 bases, with 16 bases between them. For the CDR3, the DNA is TGTGCCAGCAGTAGGGTCGGGGAACCCAACACCGGGGAGCTGTTTTTT. This gives the protein CASSRVGEPNTGELFF.

The chain recombines TRBV28 with TRBJ2-1, with 8 bases aligning to TRBD2. CDR3 size: 15 residues. Germline V lookup: CDR1 MDHEN, CDR2 SYDVKM. With 7 bases clipped from V and 7 bases from J, the junction kept 12 bases outside the gene matches. The CDR3 bases are TGTGCCAGCACCCTTAGCGGGACCTACAGGAATGAGCAGTTCTTC. It specifies CASTLSGTYRNEQFF.

The chain employs TRBV12-5 and TRBJ2-7; 11 nucleotides line up with TRBD2. This CDR3 contains 14 residues. V shed 6 bases, J shed 3 bases, and the junction held 4 bases outside the gene matches. CDR1 and CDR2 (germline): LGHNT, FRNRAP. The CDR3 protein is CASGSGLAVYEQYF. DNA for the CDR3: TGTGCTAGTGGGTCGGGACTAGCGGTCTACGAGCAGTACTTC.

On this clone itself: Other DNA sequences in this specimen translate into the identical CDR3. This chain links TRBV3-1 (or the pseudogene TRBV3-2) with TRBJ1-5; tentative D call: TRBD1 (6 bases). This CDR3 spans 16 amino acids. Between the trimmed V and J ends, which lost 2 bases and 5 bases, there was a span of 16 bases. The germline V gene encodes CDR1 LGHDT and CDR2 YNNKEL (reference sequence). CDR3 loop: CASSQSALGGYQPQHF. CDR3 sequence (DNA): TGTGCCAGCAGCCAATCAGCGTTAGGGGGTTATCAGCCCCAGCATTTT.

This clone was detected only once. The chain employs TRBV6-5 and TRBJ2-1, with 7 bases lining up with TRBD1. The ends lost 4 bases at V and 3 bases at J; junction bases unmatched: 6. From germline, CDR1 is MNHEY and CDR2 SVGAGI. This CDR3 spans 15 amino acids. Here the CDR3 reads CASSSRDSFYNEQFF. CDR3 bases: TGTGCCAGCAGTTCCAGGGACAGCTTCTACAATGAGCAGTTCTTC.

V usage is TRBV19 and J usage is TRBJ2-2; 8 bases fit TRBD1. The germline V gene has CDR1 LNHDA and CDR2 SQIVND (reference sequence). The CDR3 runs 16 residues. The V segment lost 3 bases and the J segment 2 bases; nucleotides outside the gene matches: 5. DNA of the CDR3: TGTGCCAGTAGTATGCGGGACAGGTATAACACCGGGGAGCTGTTTTTT. As protein: CASSMRDRYNTGELFF. Full variable domain (missing parts from reference TRBV19 and TRBJ2-2): DGGITQSPKYLFRKEGQNVTLSCEQNLNHDAMYWYRQDPGQGLRLIYYSQIVNDFQKGDIAEGYSVSREKKESFPLTVTSAQKNPTAFYLCASSMRDRYNTGELFFGEGSRLTVL.

The chain combines TRBV7-6 with TRBJ2-7, with D tentatively TRBD2 (5 bases). Germline V gives CDR1 SGHVS, CDR2 FNYEAQ. V was shortened by 4 bases and J by 3 bases, with 13 bases between the two germline ends. The CDR3 is made up of 14 amino acids. This CDR3 is CASSSPDFGYEQYF. The CDR3 nucleotides are TGTGCCAGCAGCTCGCCGGACTTTGGCTACGAGCAGTACTTC.

The chain joins TRBV7-2 to TRBJ2-1; 12 nucleotides line up with TRBD2. CDR1 is SGHTA, CDR2 FQGNSA, per germline. The J segment lost 4 bases and the V segment lost 7 bases, leaving 5 bases of the junction unmatched. The CDR3 extends over 15 amino acids. This CDR3 reads CASNVLAGGYNEQFF. The CDR3 nucleotides are TGTGCCAGCAATGTACTAGCGGGAGGTTACAATGAGCAGTTCTTC.

The rearrangement links TRBV19 to TRBJ2-5; 11 bases align to TRBD2. V shed 6 bases and J 1 base; nucleotides not matched to a gene: 7. The CDR3 is 16 residues long. CDR1 and CDR2 (germline): LNHDA, SQIVND (reference sequence). CDR3 bases: TGTGCCAGTAGCATCGGACTAGCGGGTCTCCAAGAGACCCAGTACTTC. It is translated as CASSIGLAGLQETQYF. Together with reference TRBV19 and TRBJ2-5, the CDR3 gives the full variable domain: DGGITQSPKYLFRKEGQNVTLSCEQNLNHDAMYWYRQDPGQGLRLIYYSQIVNDFQKGDIAEGYSVSREKKESFPLTVTSAQKNPTAFYLCASSIGLAGLQETQYFGPGTRLLVL.

The chain carries TRBV6-5 and TRBJ2-3; TRBD1 agrees at 8 bases. Germline-derived CDR1 and CDR2 are MNHEY and SVGAGI. This CDR3 contains 14 residues. J lost 8 bases, V lost 6 bases, and 10 bases had no gene match. The CDR3, as DNA: TGTGCCAGCAGCGGACAGGGAAGTCTGAGTACGCAGTATTTT. It translates to CASSGQGSLSTQYF.

V and J are TRBV4-1 and TRBJ1-5, with a weak D call TRBD1 (5 bases). V dropped 4 bases and J dropped 9 bases, with 13 bases sitting between them. The V gene's germline CDR1 is MGHRA and CDR2 YSYEKL. The CDR3 totals 13 residues. In nucleotides, the CDR3 is TGCGCCAGCAGCCGGGGCCTCCTTCGGCCCCAGCATTTT. Translating gives CASSRGLLRPQHF.

The chain is built from TRBV2 and TRBJ2-2, with 9 nucleotides matching TRBD1. V lost 10 bases to trimming and J lost 4 bases; unmatched junction nucleotides: 10. This CDR3 is 15 amino acids long. CDR1 SNHLY and CDR2 FYNNEI come from the germline V gene. The CDR3 loop reads CATHPGQGRTGELFF. The CDR3 DNA sequence: TGTGCCACCCATCCGGGACAGGGACGCACCGGGGAGCTGTTTTTT. The whole variable domain, remainder taken from reference TRBV2 and TRBJ2-2, is EPEVTQTPSHQVTQMGQEVILRCVPISNHLYFYWYRQILGQKVEFLVSFYNNEISEKSEIFDDQFSVERPDGSNFTLKIRSTKLEDSAMYFCATHPGQGRTGELFFGEGSRLTVL.

The gene calls are TRBV27 and TRBJ2-3, with a possible D match to TRBD1 (5 bases). CDR1 and CDR2 (germline): MNHEY, SMNVEV (reference sequence). Trimming shortened V by 5 bases and J by 4 bases, and 25 bases separated the two germline ends. The CDR3 totals 18 residues. The chain's CDR3 is CASSPANRVLGASDTQYF. The CDR3 coding sequence is TGTGCCAGCAGTCCGGCAAATCGGGTCCTTGGGGCTTCAGATACGCAGTATTTT.